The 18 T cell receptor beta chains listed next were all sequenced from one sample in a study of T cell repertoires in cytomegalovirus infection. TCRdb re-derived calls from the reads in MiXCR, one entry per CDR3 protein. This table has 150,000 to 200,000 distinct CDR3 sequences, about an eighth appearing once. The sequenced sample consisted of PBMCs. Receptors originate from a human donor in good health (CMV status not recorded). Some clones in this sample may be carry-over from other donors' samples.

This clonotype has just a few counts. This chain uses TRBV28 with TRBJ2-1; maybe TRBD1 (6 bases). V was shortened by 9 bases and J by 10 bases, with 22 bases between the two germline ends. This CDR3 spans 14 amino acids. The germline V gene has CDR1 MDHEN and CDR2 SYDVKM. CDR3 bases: TGTGCCAGTGCGGGTGACAGGTTATATCGGGAGCAGTTCTTC. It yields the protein CASAGDRLYREQFF.

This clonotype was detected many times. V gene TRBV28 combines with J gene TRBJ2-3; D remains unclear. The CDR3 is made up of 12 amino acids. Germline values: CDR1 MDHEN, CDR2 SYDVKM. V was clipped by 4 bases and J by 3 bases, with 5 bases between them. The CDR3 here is CASSSPTDTQYF. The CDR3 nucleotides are TGTGCCAGCAGTTCCCCTACAGATACGCAGTATTTT.

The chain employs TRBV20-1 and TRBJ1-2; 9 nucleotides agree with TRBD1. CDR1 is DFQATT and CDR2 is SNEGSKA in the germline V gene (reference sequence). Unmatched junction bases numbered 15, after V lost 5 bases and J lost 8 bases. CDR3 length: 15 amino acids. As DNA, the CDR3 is TGCAGTGCTTATTCGGGACAGGGATTCACTCTCGGCTACACCTTC. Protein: CSAYSGQGFTLGYTF.

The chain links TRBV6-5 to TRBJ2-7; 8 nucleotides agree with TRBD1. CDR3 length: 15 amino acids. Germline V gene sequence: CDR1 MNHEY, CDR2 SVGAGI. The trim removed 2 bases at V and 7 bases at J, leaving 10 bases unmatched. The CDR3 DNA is TGTGCCAGCAGTTACGGGGCAGGGGGCTACCGAGAGCAGTACTTC. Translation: CASSYGAGGYREQYF.

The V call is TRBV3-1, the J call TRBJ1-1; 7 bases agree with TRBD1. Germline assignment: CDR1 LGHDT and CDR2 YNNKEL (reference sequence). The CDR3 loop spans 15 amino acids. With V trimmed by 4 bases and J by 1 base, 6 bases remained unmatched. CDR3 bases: TGTGCCAGCAGCCCCAAAGGGGGCAAGAACACTGAAGCTTTCTTT. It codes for CASSPKGGKNTEAFF.

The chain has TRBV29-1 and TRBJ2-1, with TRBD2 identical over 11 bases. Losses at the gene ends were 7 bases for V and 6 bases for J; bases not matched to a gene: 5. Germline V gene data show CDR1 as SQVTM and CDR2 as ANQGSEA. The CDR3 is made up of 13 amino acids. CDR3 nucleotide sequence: TGCAGCGCTACTAGCGGGAGTGTCAATGAGCAGTTCTTC. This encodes CSATSGSVNEQFF.

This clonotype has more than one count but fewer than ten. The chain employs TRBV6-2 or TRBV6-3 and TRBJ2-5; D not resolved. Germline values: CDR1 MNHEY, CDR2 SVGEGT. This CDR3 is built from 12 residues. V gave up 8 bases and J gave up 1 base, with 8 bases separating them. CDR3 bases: TGTGCCAGCGGTCTAATCCAAGAGACCCAGTACTTC. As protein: CASGLIQETQYF.

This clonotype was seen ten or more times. The CDR3 region has the DNA TGTGCCAGCAGCTTAGGGACAGGGAGCACTGAAGCTTTCTTT. Encoded protein: CASSLGTGSTEAFF. V and J are TRBV7-2 and TRBJ1-1; 8 bases map to TRBD1. The CDR3 loop spans 14 amino acids. J was trimmed by 4 bases and V by 1 base; bases with no gene match: 2. CDR1 is SGHTA and CDR2 is FQGNSA in the germline V gene.

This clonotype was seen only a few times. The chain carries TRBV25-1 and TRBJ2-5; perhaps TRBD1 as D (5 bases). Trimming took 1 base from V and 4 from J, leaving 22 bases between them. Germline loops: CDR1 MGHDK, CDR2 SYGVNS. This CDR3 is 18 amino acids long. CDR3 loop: CASSEFVSLKGIGETQYF. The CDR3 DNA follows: TGTGCCAGCAGTGAATTTGTGTCATTGAAGGGGATTGGAGAGACCCAGTACTTC.

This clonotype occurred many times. The CDR3 sequence is CASSPGKLALLTDYNEQFF. CDR3 sequence (DNA): TGTGCCAGCAGCCCGGGGAAACTAGCGCTCCTAACTGATTACAATGAGCAGTTCTTC. This chain joins TRBV11-2 and TRBJ2-1; the match to TRBD2 covers 7 bases. The junction had 20 bases not matched to a gene; V was cut back by 5 bases and J by 4 bases. Germline V CDR1 and CDR2: SGHAT, FQNNGV. CDR3 length: 19 residues.

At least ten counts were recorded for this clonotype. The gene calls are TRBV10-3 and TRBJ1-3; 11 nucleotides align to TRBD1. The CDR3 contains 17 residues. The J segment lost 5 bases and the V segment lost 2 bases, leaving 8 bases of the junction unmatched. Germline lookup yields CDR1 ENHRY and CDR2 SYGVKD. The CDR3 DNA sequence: TGTGCCATCAGTGAGGATTCCGGGACAGGGGGAAGAAACACCATATATTTT. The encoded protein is CAISEDSGTGGRNTIYF.

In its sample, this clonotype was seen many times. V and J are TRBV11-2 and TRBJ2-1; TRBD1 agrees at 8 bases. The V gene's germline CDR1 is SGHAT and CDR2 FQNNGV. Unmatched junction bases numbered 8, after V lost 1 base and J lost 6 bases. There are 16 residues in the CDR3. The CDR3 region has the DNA TGTGCCAGCAGCTTAGGGCCGCAGGGGGCCCTCAATGAGCAGTTCTTC. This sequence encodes CASSLGPQGALNEQFF.

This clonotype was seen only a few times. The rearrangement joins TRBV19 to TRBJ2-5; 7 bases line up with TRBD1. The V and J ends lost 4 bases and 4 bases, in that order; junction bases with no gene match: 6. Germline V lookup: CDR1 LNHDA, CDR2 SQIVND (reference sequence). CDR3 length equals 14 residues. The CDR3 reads CASSKQGSVETQYF. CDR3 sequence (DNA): TGTGCCAGTAGTAAACAGGGGAGCGTAGAGACCCAGTACTTC.

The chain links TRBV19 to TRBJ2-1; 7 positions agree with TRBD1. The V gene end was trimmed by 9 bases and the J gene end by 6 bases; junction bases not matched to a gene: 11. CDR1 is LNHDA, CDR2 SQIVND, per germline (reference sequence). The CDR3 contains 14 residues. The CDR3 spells CASAGQGEINEQFF. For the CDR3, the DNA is TGTGCCAGCGCCGGGCAGGGGGAGATCAATGAGCAGTTCTTC. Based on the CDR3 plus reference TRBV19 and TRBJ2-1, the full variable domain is DGGITQSPKYLFRKEGQNVTLSCEQNLNHDAMYWYRQDPGQGLRLIYYSQIVNDFQKGDIAEGYSVSREKKESFPLTVTSAQKNPTAFYLCASAGQGEINEQFFGPGTRLTVL.

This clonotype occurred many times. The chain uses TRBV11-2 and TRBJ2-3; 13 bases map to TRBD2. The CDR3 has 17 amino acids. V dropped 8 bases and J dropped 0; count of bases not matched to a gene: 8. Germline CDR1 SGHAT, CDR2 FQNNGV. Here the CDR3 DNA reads TGTGCCAGCCGACGACTAGCGGGGGGTTTTAGCACAGATACGCAGTATTTT. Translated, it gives CASRRLAGGFSTDTQYF.

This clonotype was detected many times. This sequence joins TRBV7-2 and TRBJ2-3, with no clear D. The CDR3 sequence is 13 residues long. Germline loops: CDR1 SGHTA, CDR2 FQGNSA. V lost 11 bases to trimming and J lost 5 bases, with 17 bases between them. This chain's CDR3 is CAGSATWLDTQYF. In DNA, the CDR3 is TGTGCCGGGTCTGCAACCTGGTTAGATACGCAGTATTTT.

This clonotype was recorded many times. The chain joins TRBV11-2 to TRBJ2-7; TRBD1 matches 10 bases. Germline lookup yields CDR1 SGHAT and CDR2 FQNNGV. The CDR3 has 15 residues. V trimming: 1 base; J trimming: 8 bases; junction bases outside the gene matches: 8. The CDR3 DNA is TGTGCCAGCAGCTTAGTGGGACAGGGGCAGGTGAAGCAGTACTTC. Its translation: CASSLVGQGQVKQYF.

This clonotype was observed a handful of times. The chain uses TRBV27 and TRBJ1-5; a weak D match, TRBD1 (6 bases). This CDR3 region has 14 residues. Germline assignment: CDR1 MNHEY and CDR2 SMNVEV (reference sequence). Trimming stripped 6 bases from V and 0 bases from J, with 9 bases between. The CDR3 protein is CASRGAHSNQPQHF. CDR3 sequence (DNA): TGTGCCAGCAGGGGGGCCCATAGCAATCAGCCCCAGCATTTT.